These 26 T cell receptor beta chains share one sample of origin, sequenced in a study of CD8+ T cells in alopecia areata. The treatment is: oral pan-JAK inhibitor, 5-10 mg twice daily. The authors extracted RNA and reverse transcribed it into cDNA as the sequencing template. Only in-frame clones appear in the TCRdb table, and some are missing; sequencing was by immunoSEQ multiplex PCR. The sample carries 150,000 to 200,000 clones, roughly 60% recorded once. The sequences come from CD4+ T cells sorted from blood, collected at week 24, from a patient treated with tofacitinib. The receptors shown here come from a human donor with alopecia areata.

V usage is TRBV2 and J usage is TRBJ1-4, with unresolved D. The germline V gene has CDR1 SNHLY and CDR2 FYNNEI. Between the trimmed V and J ends, which lost 6 bases and 8 bases, there was a span of 10 bases. The length of the CDR3 is 12 residues. The CDR3 loop reads CASSLADEKLFF. For the CDR3, the DNA is TGTGCCAGCAGCTTGGCAGACGAAAAACTGTTTTTT.

The chain links TRBV30 to TRBJ1-3; no clear D gene. The CDR3 contains 11 residues. From germline, CDR1 is GTSNPN and CDR2 SVGIG (reference sequence). Between the trimmed V and J ends, which lost 6 bases and 8 bases, there was a span of 11 bases. CDR3 residues: CACELGHTIYF. In DNA form, the CDR3 reads TGTGCCTGTGAGCTCGGACACACCATATATTTT. Full variable domain (remainder filled in from reference TRBV30 and TRBJ1-3): SQTIHQWPATLVQPVGSPLSLECTVEGTSNPNLYWYRQAAGRGLQLLFYSVGIGQISSEVPQNLSASRPQDRQFILSSKKLLLSDSGFYLCACELGHTIYFGEGSWLTVV.

The chain links TRBV9 to TRBJ2-5; D possibly uses TRBD1 or TRBD2 (5 bases each). Per the germline V gene, CDR1 is SGDLS and CDR2 is YYNGEE. V dropped 2 bases and J dropped 3 bases, with 17 bases sitting between them. The CDR3 has 16 amino acids. This CDR3 reads CASSVSLQGREETQYF. In DNA form, the CDR3 reads TGTGCCAGCAGCGTGTCCCTCCAGGGACGGGAAGAGACCCAGTACTTC.

This clone has a handful of counts. This sequence joins TRBV7-3 and TRBJ2-2, with TRBD2 matching 8 bases. The ends lost 3 bases at V and 1 base at J; junction bases unmatched: 7. The CDR3 has 17 amino acids. Germline CDR1 SGHTA, CDR2 FQGTGA. CDR3 region: CASSFSPSGGNTGELFF. The CDR3 DNA reads TGTGCCAGCAGCTTTTCTCCCAGCGGGGGGAACACCGGGGAGCTGTTTTTT.

V gene TRBV29-1 combines with J gene TRBJ2-7, with no clear D. Germline CDR1 is SQVTM and CDR2 is ANQGSEA. The V and J ends lost 6 bases and 7 bases respectively, with 22 bases between them. The CDR3 has 14 residues. CDR3 amino acids: CSVSSTRSVGEQYF. As DNA, the CDR3 is TGCAGCGTCTCCTCGACTCGCTCGGTGGGGGAGCAGTACTTC.

A few counts support this clone. The gene calls are TRBV29-1 and TRBJ1-1; TRBD1 might be the D (5 bases). V was clipped by 3 bases and J by 3 bases, with 8 bases between them. Germline CDR1 and CDR2: SQVTM and ANQGSEA. The CDR3 is 12 residues long. CDR3 sequence reads: CSVEIRDTEAFF. Written as DNA, the CDR3 is TGCAGCGTTGAGATCAGGGACACTGAAGCTTTCTTT.

This clone was detected only a few times. The chain combines TRBV29-1 with TRBJ1-1; D is unclear. Per the germline V gene, CDR1 is SQVTM and CDR2 is ANQGSEA. CDR3 length: 12 residues. Trimming removed 1 base from V and 1 base from J, with 4 bases in between. CDR3 nucleotide sequence: TGCAGCGTTGAAGTTAAGAACACTGAAGCTTTCTTT. As protein: CSVEVKNTEAFF.

The V and J genes are TRBV7-9 and TRBJ2-7; possible D gene TRBD2, 6 bases. The V end was cut by 1 base, the J end by 5 bases, with 9 bases between. CDR3 length: 13 amino acids. Germline CDR1 is SEHNR and CDR2 is FQNEAQ (reference sequence). The CDR3 DNA follows: TGTGCCAGCAGCTTAGAGGCGGGGCACGAGCAGTACTTC. It yields the protein CASSLEAGHEQYF. Variable domain in full (rest from reference TRBV7-9 and TRBJ2-7): DTGVSQNPRHKITKRGQNVTFRCDPISEHNRLYWYRQTLGQGPEFLTYFQNEAQLEKSRLLSDRFSAERPKGSFSTLEIQRTEQGDSAMYLCASSLEAGHEQYFGPGTRLTVT.

The chain employs TRBV20-1 and TRBJ2-1, with TRBD1 as a possible D gene (5 bases). The CDR3 contains 10 residues. V lost 5 bases to trimming and J lost 9 bases, with 8 bases between them. Germline CDR1 DFQATT, CDR2 SNEGSKA (reference sequence). The CDR3 loop reads CSAQGFEQFF. The CDR3 region has the DNA TGCAGTGCTCAGGGATTTGAGCAGTTCTTC.

The genes are TRBV29-1 and TRBJ2-5; no definite D call. The J call is doubtful: the DNA matches TRBJ2-7 better. Germline loops: CDR1 SQVTM, CDR2 ANQGSEA. CDR3 length: 11 residues. CDR3 in DNA: TGCAGCGTTAATATCCTCTACGAGCAGTACTTC. Its translation: CSVNILYEQYF.

This clone appeared a few times. The gene calls are TRBV7-9 and TRBJ2-7, with D possibly being TRBD1 (5 bases). With 3 bases removed from V and 6 bases from J, the gap between germline ends came to 15 bases. The CDR3 length is 14 residues. The germline V gene has CDR1 SEHNR and CDR2 FQNEAQ (reference sequence). CDR3 sequence reads: CASSFGALPGEQYF. The DNA of the CDR3 is TGTGCCAGCAGCTTTGGGGCCCTCCCTGGCGAGCAGTACTTC.

V and J are TRBV7-2 and TRBJ1-1; maybe TRBD1 (5 bases). The CDR3 covers 15 residues. V dropped 2 bases and J dropped 3 bases, with 13 bases sitting between them. Germline CDR1 reads SGHTA; CDR2 reads FQGNSA. CDR3 loop: CASSLSEGGDTEAFF. CDR3 coding DNA: TGTGCCAGCAGCTTATCCGAGGGAGGGGACACTGAAGCTTTCTTT.

This clone showed up just a few times. The chain has TRBV29-1 and TRBJ1-5, with no clear D. The V gene's germline CDR1 is SQVTM and CDR2 ANQGSEA. This CDR3 spans 12 amino acids. V lost 6 bases, J lost 2 bases, and 8 bases lay in between. The CDR3 sequence: CSVASGNQPQHF. The CDR3 DNA follows: TGCAGCGTCGCATCGGGCAATCAGCCCCAGCATTTT. Full variable domain (missing parts from reference TRBV29-1 and TRBJ1-5): SAVISQKPSRDICQRGTSLTIQCQVDSQVTMMFWYRQQPGQSLTLIATANQGSEATYESGFVIDKFPISRPNLTFSTLTVSNMSPEDSSIYLCSVASGNQPQHFGDGTRLSIL.

In this sample, this clone turned up many times. The chain combines TRBV2 with TRBJ2-3, with D possibly TRBD1 on 6 matching bases. The germline gives CDR1 SNHLY, CDR2 FYNNEI. This CDR3 is 16 amino acids long. V gave up 0 bases and J gave up 2 bases, with 12 bases separating them. The CDR3 sequence is CASSEARGTSTDTQYF. DNA of the CDR3: TGTGCCAGCAGTGAAGCGAGGGGGACCTCCACAGATACGCAGTATTTT.

This clone was counted a single time. The rearrangement uses TRBV9 and TRBJ2-7; D is perhaps TRBD1 (6 bases). Germline V gene data show CDR1 as SGDLS and CDR2 as YYNGEE. Trimming stripped 3 bases from V and 6 bases from J, with 19 bases between. The CDR3 has 15 amino acids. The CDR3 is CASSGPGAIPAEQYF. CDR3 bases: TGTGCCAGCAGCGGACCAGGGGCGATCCCGGCCGAGCAGTACTTC.

This sequence joins TRBV9 and TRBJ2-5, with 8 nucleotides matching TRBD1. CDR3 length: 15 amino acids. The germline V gene has CDR1 SGDLS and CDR2 YYNGEE. The V segment lost 4 bases and the J segment 2 bases; nucleotides outside the gene matches: 7. Here the CDR3 reads CASSPGTGGQETQYF. The CDR3 bases are TGTGCCAGCAGCCCCGGGACAGGAGGTCAAGAGACCCAGTACTTC.

J is TRBJ1-1 and V is TRBV29-1; D gene unclear. This CDR3 is built from 13 residues. V dropped 6 bases and J dropped 0 bases, with 11 bases sitting between them. CDR1 is SQVTM and CDR2 is ANQGSEA in the germline V gene. The CDR3 nucleotides are TGCAGCGTCCAGACGGGGATGAACACTGAAGCTTTCTTT. It yields the protein CSVQTGMNTEAFF.

The gene calls are TRBV7-2 and TRBJ1-6, with D possibly being TRBD1 (5 bases). The CDR3 consists of 15 residues. Per the germline V gene, CDR1 is SGHTA and CDR2 is FQGNSA. Deletions cut 5 bases from V and 9 bases from J, with 17 bases between. Written as DNA, the CDR3 is TGTGCCAGCAGCCTATGGACTGGGGCTGGTTCACCCCTCCACTTT. It yields the protein CASSLWTGAGSPLHF.

The chain uses TRBV29-1 and TRBJ1-1; a weak D match, TRBD1 (5 bases). The CDR3 covers 13 residues. In germline, CDR1 is SQVTM, CDR2 ANQGSEA. The germline V and J ends were trimmed by 3 bases and 5 bases, with 13 bases remaining between them. The CDR3 region is CSVDRGEGTEAFF. CDR3 sequence (DNA): TGCAGCGTTGATCGGGGGGAGGGGACTGAAGCTTTCTTT.

The chain uses TRBV5-1 and TRBJ2-2, with 10 bases lining up with TRBD1. Unmatched junction bases numbered 1, after V lost 4 bases and J lost 1 base. The CDR3 extends over 15 amino acids. Germline CDR1 reads SGHRS; CDR2 reads YFSETQ. For the CDR3, the DNA is TGCGCCAGCAGCCGGGACAGGGGGAACACCGGGGAGCTGTTTTTT. This gives the protein CASSRDRGNTGELFF.

The chain links TRBV9 to TRBJ2-7, with a possible D match to TRBD2 (6 bases). Deletions cut 0 bases from V and 6 bases from J, with 16 bases between. Germline V gene sequence: CDR1 SGDLS, CDR2 YYNGEE. CDR3 size: 15 residues. The CDR3 nucleotides read TGTGCCAGCAGCGTAGTAGGAGGGTTTCTCGGCGAGCAGTACTTC. It encodes CASSVVGGFLGEQYF.

The V gene is TRBV4-1, the J gene TRBJ1-5; no definite D call. CDR1 and CDR2 from the germline V gene are MGHRA and YSYEKL. Trimming took 0 bases from V and 5 from J, leaving 11 bases between them. The CDR3 has 15 amino acids. This CDR3 is CASSQEGAWDQPQHF. The CDR3 region has the DNA TGCGCCAGCAGCCAAGAGGGTGCTTGGGATCAGCCCCAGCATTTT.

This sequence joins TRBV25-1 and TRBJ2-7, with unresolved D. The V gene's germline CDR1 is MGHDK and CDR2 SYGVNS. Trimming took 4 bases from V and 5 from J, leaving 18 bases between them. This CDR3 is 15 amino acids long. As DNA, the CDR3 is TGTGCCAGCAGTGGCCCCCTGCCTAACCTCGACGAGCAGTACTTC. Translated, it gives CASSGPLPNLDEQYF.

With regard to this clone: Its ends do not fully match the called genes, so a read error is possible. This chain joins TRBV18 and TRBJ2-5; 7 bases map to TRBD1. CDR1 is KGHSH and CDR2 is LQKENI in the germline V gene. CDR3 length equals 14 residues. Here the CDR3 DNA reads TGTGCCAGCTCCCCACCGGGACAGAAAGAGACCCAGTACTTC. Its translation is CASSPPGQKETQYF. The variable domain in full, completed from reference TRBV18 and TRBJ2-5, reads NAGVMQNPRHLVRRRGQEARLRCSPMKGHSHVYWYRQLPEEGLKFMVYLQKENIIDESGMPKERFSAEFPKEGPSILRIQQVVRGDSAAYFCASSPPGQKETQYFGPGTRLLVL.

The genes are TRBV29-1 and TRBJ2-1, with TRBD2 matching over 8 bases. Germline V gives CDR1 SQVTM, CDR2 ANQGSEA. V shed 6 bases, J shed 6 bases, and the junction held 10 bases outside the gene matches. This CDR3 region has 14 residues. The CDR3, as DNA: TGCAGCGTCGGGGGGGACACATGGGGCAATGAGCAGTTCTTC. It encodes CSVGGDTWGNEQFF.

CDR3 sequence: CASSLTGFNEKLFF. The CDR3 bases are TGTGCCAGCAGTCTCACGGGGTTTAATGAAAAACTGTTTTTT. This chain uses TRBV27 with TRBJ1-4, with D unclear. Trimming removed 5 bases at V and 4 bases at J, with 11 bases between. This CDR3 is built from 14 residues. Per the germline V gene, CDR1 is MNHEY and CDR2 is SMNVEV (reference sequence).